This TCR beta chain was captured in a study of cytomegalovirus exposure and HLA in healthy donors. V lost 6 bases and J lost 0, with 12 bases in between. The CDR3 consists of 13 residues. Germline loops: CDR1 SQVTM, CDR2 ANQGSEA. Here immunoSEQ multiplex PCR was the method, and the copy in TCRdb shows in-frame clones only, minus some. The sample has fewer than 200,000 clones, about 89% seen once. The V call is TRBV29-1, the J call TRBJ2-7; D not resolved. This receptor was obtained from a man younger than 45 in good health and CMV-seropositive. The specimen sequenced was PBMCs. This CDR3 reads CSVQNPHSYEQYF. In nucleotides, the CDR3 is TGCAGCGTCCAAAACCCCCACTCCTACGAGCAGTACTTC.